This record concerns one T cell receptor beta chain sequence. The target antigen is unknown. Measured with immunoSEQ multiplex PCR; TCRdb has only the in-frame clones, and not every one. The sample yields fewer than 350,000 clones, 88% seen once. This specimen comes from a study of cytomegalovirus exposure and HLA in healthy donors. General study findings and limits: In the roughly 130 validation repertoires, a later analysis found that first-cohort TCR clusters tended to co-occur. Most sequenced TCRs were rare (though some public TCRs occurred in many donors). Overall, approximately 180 TCR beta chains were annotated as cytomegalovirus-associated.

The CDR3 has 14 residues. V was trimmed by 6 bases and J by 0 bases, leaving 9 bases between them. Germline CDR1 MDHEN, CDR2 SYDVKM. Sequences were obtained from PBMCs. The J gene is TRBJ2-4, the V gene TRBV28, with a weak D call TRBD1 (5 bases). The TCR sequence derives from a woman aged 18-29 years in good health and CMV-seronegative. The CDR3 here is CASRAGIAKNIQYF. As DNA, the CDR3 is TGTGCCAGCAGAGCAGGGATAGCCAAAAACATTCAGTACTTC.